This T cell receptor (beta chain) was identified in a study of OX40 agonist ivuxolimab in advanced cancers. At the level of the study: As their treatment, patients were administered ivuxolimab, an agonistic anti-OX40 (CD134) antibody. Melanoma, hepatocellular carcinoma, head and neck or renal cell cancer occurred in dose-escalation patients. Findings of the study overall: The investigators did not determine what antigen specificity the expanded peripheral T cells had.

Sampled blood was obtained at baseline, cycle 4 day 1, and cycle 7 day 1. About this clone itself: Antigen: not known.

Here immunoSEQ multiplex PCR was the method, and the copy in TCRdb shows in-frame clones only, minus some. Of about 79,000 clones detected, less than 85% appear once; the ten largest clones hold approximately 0.51%. The CDR3 consists of 15 residues. Germline trimming cut 4 bases from V and 0 bases from J; bases unmatched to any gene: 6. Germline lookup yields CDR1 SGDLS and CDR2 YYNGEE. Sequencing was performed on CD4+ or CD8+ T cells sorted from blood, taken in a trial of the OX40 agonist ivuxolimab. This clonotype originated in an adult with an advanced solid tumor such as melanoma, head and neck, liver or kidney cancer. The chain joins TRBV9 to TRBJ2-5; 7 bases map to TRBD1. CDR3 sequence (DNA): TGTGCCAGCAGCCCCTCGGGACAGAACCAAGAGACCCAGTACTTC. Translation: CASSPSGQNQETQYF. The variable domain in full, completed from reference TRBV9 and TRBJ2-5, reads DSGVTQTPKHLITATGQRVTLRCSPRSGDLSVYWYQQSLDQGLQFLIQYYNGEERAKGNILERFSAQQFPDLHSELNLSSLELGDSALYFCASSPSGQNQETQYFGPGTRLLVL.